The 11 T cell receptor beta chains given below trace back to one sample, sequenced in a study of CD8+CD57+ T cells in acquired aplastic anemia. It was patients with CD8+CD57+ cell expansion by flow cytometry who were chosen for sequencing. Genomic DNA was employed as the template in profiling TCR beta VDJ and CDR3. TCRdb reanalysed the reads using MiXCR and keeps one entry per CDR3 protein. The table records around 500,000 distinct CDR3 sequences, over 25% of them present only once. Specimen: sorted CD4+, CD8+, or CD8+CD57+ T cells (not recorded which) from PBMCs. The receptors come from a human donor with aplastic anemia.

This clonotype was counted at least ten times. The V gene is TRBV2, the J gene TRBJ1-1; 8 nucleotides line up with TRBD1. Per the germline V gene, CDR1 is SNHLY and CDR2 is FYNNEI. The V segment lost 7 bases and the J segment 5 bases; nucleotides outside the gene matches: 6. The CDR3 is 13 residues long. CDR3 nucleotide sequence: TGTGCCAGCACCACGGACAGGGAGACTGAAGCTTTCTTT. It specifies CASTTDRETEAFF.

The genes are TRBV13 and TRBJ2-4; 10 bases agree with TRBD2. Germline values: CDR1 PRHDT, CDR2 FYEKMQ (reference sequence). The CDR3 totals 15 residues. After removal of 5 bases from V and 9 bases from J, the junction contained 10 bases not matched to a gene. The CDR3 region is CASSRGTSDVGIQYF. As DNA, the CDR3 is TGTGCCAGCAGCCGCGGGACTAGCGATGTGGGCATTCAGTACTTC.

Many counts were recorded for this clonotype. The chain combines TRBV15 with TRBJ1-6; D not resolved. With 0 bases removed from V and 6 bases from J, the gap between germline ends came to 9 bases. The V gene's germline CDR1 is LNHNV and CDR2 YYDKDF (reference sequence). The length of the CDR3 is 15 residues. The CDR3 here is CATSRDPQVNSPLHF. The CDR3 DNA is TGTGCCACCAGCAGAGATCCCCAGGTTAATTCACCCCTCCACTTT.

The genes are TRBV12-3 or TRBV12-4 and TRBJ2-7; D is unclear. CDR3 length: 13 amino acids. Trimming took off 3 bases at V and 3 bases at J, with 9 bases between the two ends. CDR3 residues: CASSLDQHYEQYF. CDR3 in DNA: TGTGCCAGCAGTTTGGACCAGCACTACGAGCAGTACTTC.

The sample holds many counts of this clonotype. The V gene is TRBV20-1, the J gene TRBJ1-6; D uncertain. Trimming took 3 bases from V and 9 from J, leaving 12 bases between them. The V gene's germline CDR1 is DFQATT and CDR2 SNEGSKA (reference sequence). CDR3 length: 13 amino acids. CDR3 protein: CSARNVGISPLHF. The CDR3 DNA reads TGCAGTGCTAGGAATGTAGGCATTTCACCCCTCCACTTT.

Many counts were recorded for this clonotype. The J gene is TRBJ2-7, the V gene TRBV12-3 or TRBV12-4; D is perhaps TRBD1 or TRBD2 (5 bases each). The CDR3 totals 15 residues. The V gene lost 5 bases and the J gene lost 0 bases, with 14 bases spanning the gap. CDR3 coding DNA: TGTGCCAGCAGTGGAAACGGGGCCCTCTCCTACGAGCAGTACTTC. Protein: CASSGNGALSYEQYF.

The J gene is TRBJ2-3, the V gene TRBV27, with 7 bases that match TRBD2. The CDR3 totals 14 residues. CDR1 is MNHEY, CDR2 SMNVEV, per germline (reference sequence). V shed 0 bases, J shed 7 bases, and the junction held 4 bases outside the gene matches. Here the CDR3 DNA reads TGTGCCAGCAGTTTATCCGGGAGGACGAATACGCAGTATTTT. It specifies CASSLSGRTNTQYF.

This clonotype was seen only a few times. Since a much larger clone is just one base distant, this may be a read error. The rearrangement links TRBV7-9 to TRBJ2-7, with D hard to call. Germline V lookup: CDR1 SEHNR, CDR2 FQNEAQ (reference sequence). There are 13 residues in the CDR3. CDR3 DNA: TGTGTCAGCACGAGCGCAGGCGTCTACGAGCAGTACTTC. Encoded protein: CVSTSAGVYEQYF.

V and J are TRBV7-9 and TRBJ1-1, with D uncertain. CDR3 length equals 14 residues. The ends were cut back, 5 bases at V and 3 bases at J, with 13 bases in the middle. The germline V gene has CDR1 SEHNR and CDR2 FQNEAQ (reference sequence). The CDR3 bases are TGTGCCAGCAGCCAGAATAGTCGGGACACTGAAGCTTTCTTT. The encoded protein is CASSQNSRDTEAFF. Full variable domain (outside the CDR3, taken from reference TRBV7-9 and TRBJ1-1): DTGVSQNPRHKITKRGQNVTFRCDPISEHNRLYWYRQTLGQGPEFLTYFQNEAQLEKSRLLSDRFSAERPKGSFSTLEIQRTEQGDSAMYLCASSQNSRDTEAFFGQGTRLTVV.

Only a few counts were recorded for this clonotype. This rearrangement joins TRBV5-6 to TRBJ1-5, with no clear D. Germline CDR1 reads SGHDT; CDR2 reads YYEEEE. The CDR3 loop spans 15 amino acids. The ends were cut back, 0 bases at V and 4 bases at J, with 11 bases in the middle. The CDR3 sequence: CASSLGPDPNQPQHF. The CDR3 coding sequence is TGTGCCAGCAGCTTGGGTCCGGACCCGAATCAGCCCCAGCATTTT.

This clonotype was observed many times. J is TRBJ1-6 and V is TRBV2, with D possibly matching TRBD1 (6 bases). Trimming shortened V by 6 bases and J by 7 bases, and 19 bases separated the two germline ends. CDR3 size: 16 residues. Germline V CDR1 and CDR2: SNHLY, FYNNEI. This chain's CDR3 is CASRTGWPWLNSPLHF. CDR3 nucleotide sequence: TGTGCCAGCAGAACAGGGTGGCCCTGGTTGAATTCACCCCTCCACTTT.